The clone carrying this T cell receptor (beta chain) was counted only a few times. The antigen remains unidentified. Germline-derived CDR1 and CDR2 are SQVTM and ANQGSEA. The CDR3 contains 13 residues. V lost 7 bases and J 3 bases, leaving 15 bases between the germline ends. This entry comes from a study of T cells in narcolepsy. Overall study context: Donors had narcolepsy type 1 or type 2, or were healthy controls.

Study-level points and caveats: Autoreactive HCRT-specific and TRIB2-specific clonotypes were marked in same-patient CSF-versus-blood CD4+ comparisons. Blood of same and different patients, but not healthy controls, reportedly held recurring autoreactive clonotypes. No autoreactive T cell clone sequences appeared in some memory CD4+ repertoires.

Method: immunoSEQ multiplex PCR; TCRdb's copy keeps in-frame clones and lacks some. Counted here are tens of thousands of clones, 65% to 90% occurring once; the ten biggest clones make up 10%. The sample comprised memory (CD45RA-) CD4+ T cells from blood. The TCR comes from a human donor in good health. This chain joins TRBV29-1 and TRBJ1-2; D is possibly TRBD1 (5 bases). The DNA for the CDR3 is TGCAGCGCCTCGGGGGGGGAGGACTATGGCTACACCTTC. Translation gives CSASGGEDYGYTF. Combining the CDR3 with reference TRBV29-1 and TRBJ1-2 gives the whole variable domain SAVISQKPSRDICQRGTSLTIQCQVDSQVTMMFWYRQQPGQSLTLIATANQGSEATYESGFVIDKFPISRPNLTFSTLTVSNMSPEDSSIYLCSASGGEDYGYTFGSGTRLTVV.